The source of this T cell receptor (beta chain) is a study of blood T cell repertoires in COVID-19. About the research overall: There were acute and convalescent COVID-19 samples, and they came from the United States, Italy and Spain.

J gave up 6 bases and V 3 bases, and 9 bases lay outside the gene matches. Germline-derived CDR1 and CDR2 are LGHNA and YNFKEQ. The CDR3 consists of 15 residues. Data came from immunoSEQ multiplex PCR; TCRdb stores just in-frame clones and leaves some out. Of 190,000 or so clones in the sample, around 85% were seen once. Participant ages covered about 18 to 100 years across about two dozen US areas. Categorization into cohorts depended on clinical history that participants reported. Donors in Cohort 3 counted as recovered after two negative PCRs, clearance, or symptom resolution. This clone has a handful of counts.

This receptor was identified in a man aged 40-49 years who had recovered from COVID-19. The sequencing sample was made of PBMCs or T cells enriched from blood (not recorded which). V gene TRBV4-2 combines with J gene TRBJ2-7; 9 bases match TRBD2. CDR3 loop: CASSHTFSGSSEQYF. In DNA, the CDR3 is TGTGCCAGCAGCCATACTTTTAGCGGGAGCTCCGAGCAGTACTTC.